Below are 20 T cell receptor beta chains sequenced from a single sample in a study of CD8 T cells in ankylosing spondylitis. TCRdb ran MiXCR on the 5' RACE reads and lists one entry per CDR3 protein. The sample lists 200,000 to 300,000 distinct CDR3 sequences, approximately 9% seen once, with approximately 6.3% in the top ten. The sequencing input was blood, either unsorted or a sorted T cell fraction (not recorded which). The receptors were sampled from a male donor with ankylosing spondylitis or in good health (not recorded which).

The CDR3 is CASSPKEYGYTF. The CDR3 DNA is TGTGCCAGCAGCCCGAAAGAGTATGGCTACACCTTC. The rearrangement joins TRBV7-9 to TRBJ1-2; D unresolved. Germline CDR1 reads SEHNR; CDR2 reads FQNEAQ (reference sequence). The CDR3 is 12 residues long. The germline V and J ends were trimmed by 5 bases and 5 bases, with 9 bases remaining between them. Full variable domain (rest looked up from reference TRBV7-9 and TRBJ1-2): DTGVSQNPRHKITKRGQNVTFRCDPISEHNRLYWYRQTLGQGPEFLTYFQNEAQLEKSRLLSDRFSAERPKGSFSTLEIQRTEQGDSAMYLCASSPKEYGYTFGSGTRLTVV.

This clonotype was counted a single time. This may arise from a read error, as a much more abundant clone is one base away. This rearrangement joins TRBV9 to TRBJ2-2, with a possible D match to TRBD2 (5 bases). There are 17 residues in the CDR3. Germline V gene data show CDR1 as SGDLS and CDR2 as YYNGEE. The CDR3 DNA is TGTGCCAGCAGCGCAACTCCTTCTATGACTAACACCGAGGAGCTGTTTTTT. It encodes CASSATPSMTNTEELFF.

This clonotype was seen more than once but under ten times. The chain is built from TRBV9 and TRBJ2-1, with D maybe TRBD1 (6 bases). The germline V gene encodes CDR1 SGDLS and CDR2 YYNGEE. Between the trimmed V and J ends, which lost 1 base and 2 bases, there was a span of 13 bases. The CDR3 is made up of 16 amino acids. The CDR3 reads CASSVTRTAAYNEQFF. The CDR3 DNA is TGTGCCAGCAGCGTAACCCGGACAGCCGCCTACAATGAGCAGTTCTTC.

This clonotype was detected only a few times. CDR3 coding DNA: TGTGCCAGCAGCTTTGGGGTTTACGACGAGCAGTACTTC. Translated, it gives CASSFGVYDEQYF. The V gene is TRBV7-3, the J gene TRBJ2-7; no definite D call. V lost 3 bases and J lost 5, with 11 bases in between. Germline CDR1 and CDR2: SGHTA and FQGTGA. The length of the CDR3 is 13 residues.

This clonotype was observed at least ten times. The rearrangement links TRBV20-1 to TRBJ2-5, with a tentative D call TRBD2 (6 bases). Trimming shortened V by 5 bases and J by 2 bases, and 15 bases separated the two germline ends. Germline V lookup: CDR1 DFQATT, CDR2 SNEGSKA (reference sequence). This CDR3 region has 14 residues. DNA of the CDR3: TGCAGTGCTCGCGGGATGGGCGCGCAAGAGACCCAGTACTTC. Translated: CSARGMGAQETQYF.

The chain couples TRBV5-1 to TRBJ2-1; D remains ambiguous. Per the germline V gene, CDR1 is SGHRS and CDR2 is YFSETQ. This CDR3 is 14 amino acids long. The germline V and J ends were trimmed by 2 bases and 8 bases, with 14 bases remaining between them. CDR3 sequence reads: CASSLSRSRDEQFF. CDR3 coding DNA: TGCGCCAGCAGCTTATCGAGAAGCCGGGATGAGCAGTTCTTC. Based on the CDR3 plus reference TRBV5-1 and TRBJ2-1, the full variable domain is KAGVTQTPRYLIKTRGQQVTLSCSPISGHRSVSWYQQTPGQGLQFLFEYFSETQRNKGNFPGRFSGRQFSNSRSEMNVSTLELGDSALYLCASSLSRSRDEQFFGPGTRLTVL.

At least ten counts were recorded for this clonotype. This chain connects TRBV7-9 to TRBJ2-5; no firm D call. V gave up 5 bases and J gave up 2 bases, with 9 bases separating them. The CDR3 is 13 amino acids. Looked up from germline, CDR1 is SEHNR and CDR2 is FQNEAQ (reference sequence). The CDR3 nucleotides read TGTGCCAGCAGCCTACCCGGTCAAGAGACCCAGTACTTC. Its translation is CASSLPGQETQYF.

This clonotype has ten or more counts. The gene calls are TRBV4-3 and TRBJ2-2; D is unresolved. Between the trimmed V and J ends, which lost 6 bases and 7 bases, there was a span of 6 bases. Germline V CDR1 and CDR2: LGHNA, YSLEER. The CDR3 runs 11 residues. The CDR3 DNA is TGCGCCAGCAGGGGATACGGGGAGCTGTTTTTT. This codes for CASRGYGELFF.

This clonotype was seen ten or more times. V and J are TRBV21-1 and TRBJ2-7; the D call of TRBD2 is as the table states it, not checked on the DNA. TRBV21-1 counts as a pseudogene. This CDR3 has 13 amino acids. CDR3 loop: CASESGGTYEQYF. The CDR3 bases are TGTGCCAGCGAGAGCGGGGGAACCTACGAGCAGTACTTC.

Many counts were recorded for this clonotype. J is TRBJ2-7 and V is TRBV10-2, with TRBD2 matching 11 bases. Trimming removed 10 bases from V and 6 bases from J; junction bases left unmatched: 8. This CDR3 is built from 13 residues. Germline V gives CDR1 WSHSY, CDR2 SAAADI. The CDR3 here is CATGTSGDREQYF. Here the CDR3 DNA reads TGCGCCACCGGGACTAGCGGAGACCGCGAGCAGTACTTC.

This clonotype was found many times. The chain is built from TRBV5-1 and TRBJ2-2, with D unresolved. The CDR3 spans 16 residues. Germline V gene lookup returns CDR1 SGHRS and CDR2 YFSETQ. Trimming pared 4 bases from V and 0 bases from J, leaving 13 bases between. The CDR3 DNA reads as TGCGCCAGCAGCCTCGGGCATTCTACGAACACCGGGGAGCTGTTTTTT. As protein: CASSLGHSTNTGELFF.

V is TRBV6-2 or TRBV6-3 and J is TRBJ2-7, with 9 bases fitting TRBD2. The CDR3 sequence is 16 residues long. The germline V gene encodes CDR1 MNHEY and CDR2 SVGEGT. Losses at the gene ends were 0 bases for V and 1 base for J; bases not matched to a gene: 4. The CDR3 nucleotides read TGTGCCAGCAGTTACTCTAGAGCGGGGGGATCCTACGAGCAGTACTTC. Its translation is CASSYSRAGGSYEQYF.

A few counts support this clonotype. The rearrangement joins TRBV7-2 to TRBJ2-7; D tentatively fits TRBD1 or TRBD2 (5 bases each). The CDR3 has 14 residues. Trimming left V 4 bases short and J 2 bases short, with 12 bases between. CDR1 and CDR2 from the germline V gene are SGHTA and FQGNSA. The CDR3 sequence: CASSSSRGPYEQYF. In DNA form, the CDR3 reads TGTGCCAGCAGCTCCTCTAGGGGACCCTACGAGCAGTACTTC.

This clonotype came up a few times. The J gene is TRBJ2-3, the V gene TRBV30; TRBD1 agrees at 9 bases. Trimming removed 7 bases from V and 2 bases from J; junction bases left unmatched: 4. The CDR3 extends over 13 amino acids. CDR1 and CDR2 from the germline V gene are GTSNPN and SVGIG (reference sequence). CDR3 region: CALGQGYTDTQYF. For the CDR3, the DNA is TGTGCCTTGGGACAGGGCTACACAGATACGCAGTATTTT.

The chain joins TRBV5-1 to TRBJ2-3; 7 nucleotides agree with TRBD2. This CDR3 is 13 amino acids long. J was trimmed by 0 bases and V by 7 bases; bases with no gene match: 2. Germline lookup yields CDR1 SGHRS and CDR2 YFSETQ. The CDR3 here is CASGTISTDTQYF. CDR3 DNA sequence: TGCGCCAGCGGGACTATTAGCACAGATACGCAGTATTTT. Looking up the rest from reference TRBV5-1 and TRBJ2-3 gives the full variable domain: KAGVTQTPRYLIKTRGQQVTLSCSPISGHRSVSWYQQTPGQGLQFLFEYFSETQRNKGNFPGRFSGRQFSNSRSEMNVSTLELGDSALYLCASGTISTDTQYFGPGTRLTVL.

This clonotype was recorded at least ten times. The V call is TRBV5-1, the J call TRBJ2-3, with 13 bases lining up with TRBD2. There are 19 residues in the CDR3. J lost 3 bases, V lost 3 bases, and 13 bases had no gene match. CDR1 is SGHRS and CDR2 is YFSETQ in the germline V gene. In DNA, the CDR3 is TGCGCCAGCAGCTCCGGACTAGCGGGAGCTCACTGGGGAACAGATACGCAGTATTTT. As protein: CASSSGLAGAHWGTDTQYF.

This clonotype appeared many times. The gene calls are TRBV29-1 and TRBJ2-2; D is ambiguous. The germline V and J ends were trimmed by 7 bases and 9 bases, with 12 bases remaining between them. The CDR3 is 11 amino acids. Germline V gives CDR1 SQVTM, CDR2 ANQGSEA. CDR3 nucleotides: TGCAGCGCTTCGGGTACCAGGGAGCTGTTTTTT. It translates to CSASGTRELFF.

Many counts were recorded for this clonotype. Here the CDR3 DNA reads TGCGCCAGCATGGACAGTTTAATCTATGGCTACACCTTC. It specifies CASMDSLIYGYTF. This chain joins TRBV5-1 and TRBJ1-2; D may be TRBD1 (6 bases). V lost 6 bases, J lost 4 bases, and 13 bases lay in between. The CDR3 contains 13 residues. Per the germline V gene, CDR1 is SGHRS and CDR2 is YFSETQ.

This clonotype was picked up many times. This sequence joins TRBV3-1 and TRBJ2-3; D possibly corresponds to TRBD2 (5 bases). This CDR3 is built from 13 residues. Germline CDR1 LGHDT, CDR2 YNNKEL (reference sequence). V was clipped by 0 bases and J by 8 bases, with 9 bases between them. CDR3 DNA: TGTGCCAGCAGCCAAGAGGGTGCGGGTACGCAGTATTTT. Its translation is CASSQEGAGTQYF.

This clonotype was seen at least ten times. The chain is built from TRBV29-1 and TRBJ1-2; D is perhaps TRBD1 (6 bases). The germline V gene encodes CDR1 SQVTM and CDR2 ANQGSEA. This CDR3 comprises 10 residues. V was shortened by 4 bases and J by 7 bases, with 7 bases between the two germline ends. CDR3 protein: CSVATGGYTF. The CDR3 DNA follows: TGCAGCGTTGCGACAGGTGGCTACACCTTC.